This T cell receptor beta chain was obtained from a study of blood T cells in healthy people across ages. This clonotype was counted between two and nine times. Primers used in a second PCR of about 7 to 11 cycles were a sample-barcoded 5' primer and a J-beta primer mix. Each CDR3 protein gets one entry after TCRdb re-called the 5' RACE reads with MiXCR. The sample contains 1.5 million to 2 million distinct CDR3 sequences, roughly 43% of which appear only once. Germline V CDR1 and CDR2: DFQATT, SNEGSKA (reference sequence). Trimming cost V 1 base and J 2 bases; bases outside gene matches: 8. CDR3 length: 15 residues.

The sequence derives from a human donor in good health. The rearrangement joins TRBV20-1 to TRBJ2-7; TRBD2 agrees at 7 bases. Sequenced sample: blood. As DNA, the CDR3 is TGCAGTGCTAGAGGTAGAGCGGGATCCCCCTACGAGCAGTACTTC. This gives the protein CSARGRAGSPYEQYF.